Following are 32 T cell receptor beta chains from one sample sequenced in a study of blood T cell repertoires in COVID-19. The repertoire was sequenced with immunoSEQ multiplex PCR; TCRdb's copy has only in-frame clones and lacks some. This repertoire shows 200,000 to 250,000 clones, 70% to 90% found once; its top ten account for around 0.98%. Sequencing was done on a sample of peripheral blood. Every receptor here comes from a man aged 40-55 years with acute or convalescent COVID-19.

This clone was seen more than once but under ten times. The rearrangement joins TRBV5-1 to TRBJ2-6; D gene unclear. Germline CDR1 and CDR2: SGHRS and YFSETQ. The CDR3 is 15 residues long. V was cut by 5 bases and J by 0 bases, with 9 bases left in between. CDR3 region: CASRPTASGANVLTF. The CDR3 DNA is TGCGCCAGCAGACCAACAGCCTCTGGGGCCAACGTCCTGACTTTC.

The rearrangement links TRBV14 to TRBJ2-1; 10 nucleotides line up with TRBD1. This CDR3 is built from 15 residues. With V trimmed by 3 bases and J by 4 bases, 3 bases remained unmatched. Germline V gene sequence: CDR1 SGHDN, CDR2 FVKESK. CDR3 bases: TGTGCCAGCAGCCAGACAGGGGGCCAATACAATGAGCAGTTCTTC. This sequence encodes CASSQTGGQYNEQFF.

The chain carries TRBV19 and TRBJ1-5; no definite D call. The V and J ends lost 2 bases and 4 bases respectively, with 12 bases between them. CDR1 LNHDA and CDR2 SQIVND come from the germline V gene (reference sequence). The CDR3 loop spans 15 amino acids. DNA for the CDR3: TGTGCCAGTAGTATACTTGAGTACCTTAATCAGCCCCAGCATTTT. It yields the protein CASSILEYLNQPQHF.

The rearrangement links TRBV7-8 to TRBJ2-1, with TRBD2 matching over 9 bases. J lost 9 bases, V lost 0 bases, and 9 bases had no gene match. This CDR3 has 16 amino acids. Germline V lookup: CDR1 SGHVS, CDR2 FQNEAQ. The CDR3 protein is CASSLANSGGPREQFF. The CDR3 DNA is TGTGCCAGCAGCTTAGCCAACAGCGGGGGGCCACGTGAGCAGTTCTTC.

The rearrangement links TRBV4-2 to TRBJ1-1, with 7 bases matching TRBD1. The CDR3 runs to 16 residues. CDR1 and CDR2 (germline): LGHNA, YNFKEQ. J gave up 3 bases and V 0 bases, and 7 bases lay outside the gene matches. The CDR3: CASSQEEGARDTEAFF. The CDR3 DNA reads TGTGCCAGCAGCCAAGAAGAGGGGGCGCGGGACACTGAAGCTTTCTTT.

This sequence joins TRBV9 and TRBJ1-6; TRBD1 might be the D (5 bases). Trimming pared 0 bases from V and 7 bases from J, leaving 11 bases between. The CDR3 contains 15 residues. Germline CDR1 is SGDLS and CDR2 is YYNGEE. CDR3 DNA: TGTGCCAGCAGCGTAGAACCAGGGATGAATTCACCCCTCCACTTT. Its translation: CASSVEPGMNSPLHF.

J is TRBJ1-6 and V is TRBV19; 9 bases line up with TRBD1. Germline CDR1 and CDR2: LNHDA and SQIVND (reference sequence). This CDR3 comprises 17 residues. Trimming removed 2 bases from V and 7 bases from J; junction bases left unmatched: 9. The CDR3 protein is CASSIILGQGKNSPLHF. Written as DNA, the CDR3 is TGTGCCAGTAGTATAATCTTGGGACAGGGAAAGAATTCACCCCTCCACTTT.

CDR3 protein: CATSRELSQPQHF. The CDR3 coding sequence is TGTGCCACCAGCAGAGAGCTAAGTCAGCCCCAGCATTTT. This chain connects TRBV15 to TRBJ1-5; no reliable D call. The V end lost 0 bases, the J end lost 6 bases, and 6 bases lay between the germline ends. The germline CDR1 and CDR2 sequences are LNHNV and YYDKDF (reference sequence). This CDR3 is 13 amino acids long.

The chain couples TRBV5-5 to TRBJ1-1, with 8 bases fitting TRBD1. V lost 4 bases and J lost 7; bases outside the gene matches: 12. CDR1 is SGHKS and CDR2 is YYEKEE in the germline V gene (reference sequence). This CDR3 is built from 15 residues. CDR3 coding DNA: TGTGCCAGCAGCAACAACCGGACAGGGTGGGGTGAAGCTTTCTTT. It translates to CASSNNRTGWGEAFF.

V is TRBV6-6 and J is TRBJ1-6; unclear D gene. This CDR3 contains 14 residues. CDR1 and CDR2 from the germline V gene are MNHNY and SVGAGI (reference sequence). V was pared by 2 bases and J by 7 bases, with 9 bases between. The CDR3 DNA follows: TGTGCCAGCAGTTACGCGGCGGAGAATTCACCCCTCCACTTT. The encoded protein is CASSYAAENSPLHF.

This clone showed up just once. At the DNA level, this CDR3 is encoded by other sequences in the same sample as well. J is TRBJ1-1 and V is TRBV30; D not resolved. The germline V gene has CDR1 GTSNPN and CDR2 SVGIG (reference sequence). V shed 4 bases and J shed 1 base, with 7 bases lying between them. This CDR3 spans 12 amino acids. CDR3: CAWKQENTEAFF. CDR3 DNA: TGTGCCTGGAAGCAGGAGAACACTGAAGCTTTCTTT.

The chain is built from TRBV5-1 and TRBJ1-2, with D possibly matching TRBD1 (6 bases). The germline V and J ends were trimmed by 0 bases and 5 bases, with 11 bases remaining between them. The length of the CDR3 is 14 residues. From germline, CDR1 is SGHRS and CDR2 YFSETQ. The DNA for the CDR3 is TGCGCCAGCAGCTTGGATGGACAGCCTTATGGCTACACCTTC. Its translation is CASSLDGQPYGYTF.

This clone was recorded once. V is TRBV6-2 or TRBV6-3 and J is TRBJ1-2, with a weak D call TRBD1 (6 bases). Trimming stripped 2 bases from V and 1 base from J, with 17 bases between. Germline CDR1 and CDR2: MNHEY and SVGEGT. CDR3 length equals 17 residues. The CDR3 bases are TGTGCCAGCAGTTACGGGGGCTCGGGACGGTTTAACTATGGCTACACCTTC. Encoded protein: CASSYGGSGRFNYGYTF.

This clone was found once. V usage is TRBV27 and J usage is TRBJ1-5; D may be TRBD1 (6 bases). The CDR3 spans 15 residues. Germline-derived CDR1 and CDR2 are MNHEY and SMNVEV (reference sequence). V was trimmed by 5 bases and J by 4 bases, leaving 15 bases between them. For the CDR3, the DNA is TGTGCCAGCAGTCCCCAGGGGAGGGCTAATCAGCCCCAGCATTTT. Its protein product is CASSPQGRANQPQHF.

The chain has TRBV10-3 and TRBJ2-2; tentative D call: TRBD1 (5 bases). V dropped 5 bases and J dropped 1 base, with 8 bases sitting between them. The CDR3 is made up of 14 amino acids. Germline V gene lookup returns CDR1 ENHRY and CDR2 SYGVKD. For the CDR3, the DNA is TGTGCCATCAGTTCCGGACAGAACACCGGGGAGCTGTTTTTT. Amino acids: CAISSGQNTGELFF.

V usage is TRBV7-2 and J usage is TRBJ2-7, with D possibly TRBD1 on 6 matching bases. Germline V lookup: CDR1 SGHTA, CDR2 FQGNSA. The CDR3 covers 15 residues. The germline V and J ends were trimmed by 4 bases and 2 bases, with 15 bases remaining between them. CDR3 loop: CASSSWVGAAYEQYF. Written as DNA, the CDR3 is TGTGCCAGCAGCTCATGGGTGGGGGCCGCCTACGAGCAGTACTTC.

This sequence joins TRBV9 and TRBJ2-1, with 7 bases lining up with TRBD2. J gave up 1 base and V 0 bases, and 1 base lay outside the gene matches. The CDR3 loop spans 15 amino acids. Germline-derived CDR1 and CDR2 are SGDLS and YYNGEE. The CDR3 region has the DNA TGTGCCAGCAGCGTAGCGGGGGGATCCTACAATGAGCAGTTCTTC. Translating gives CASSVAGGSYNEQFF.

The rearrangement joins TRBV28 to TRBJ2-2; D is unresolved. In germline, CDR1 is MDHEN, CDR2 SYDVKM. This CDR3 spans 14 amino acids. Trimming pared 5 bases from V and 1 base from J, leaving 8 bases between. DNA of the CDR3: TGTGCCAGCAGTGAAGCAGGGAACACCGGGGAGCTGTTTTTT. Protein sequence: CASSEAGNTGELFF.

The chain couples TRBV5-6 to TRBJ1-2; TRBD1 aligns across 8 bases. There are 14 residues in the CDR3. The V and J ends lost 4 bases and 2 bases, in that order; junction bases with no gene match: 4. Germline CDR1 reads SGHDT; CDR2 reads YYEEEE. The CDR3 loop reads CASSITGGNYGYTF. CDR3 sequence (DNA): TGTGCCAGCAGCATTACAGGGGGGAACTATGGCTACACCTTC.

This clone was counted once. The chain has TRBV30 and TRBJ2-7, with 7 bases lining up with TRBD1. There are 13 residues in the CDR3. With V trimmed by 7 bases and J by 3 bases, 9 bases remained unmatched. Germline V gene lookup returns CDR1 GTSNPN and CDR2 SVGIG (reference sequence). The CDR3 sequence: CAYSQGSGYEQYF. The DNA of the CDR3 is TGTGCCTACTCACAGGGGTCGGGCTACGAGCAGTACTTC. The variable domain in full, with the rest retrieved from reference TRBV30 and TRBJ2-7, is SQTIHQWPATLVQPVGSPLSLECTVEGTSNPNLYWYRQAAGRGLQLLFYSVGIGQISSEVPQNLSASRPQDRQFILSSKKLLLSDSGFYLCAYSQGSGYEQYFGPGTRLTVT.

This chain connects TRBV19 to TRBJ1-6; 7 bases are a match to TRBD1. Germline V gene sequence: CDR1 LNHDA, CDR2 SQIVND (reference sequence). The CDR3 is 15 amino acids. Unmatched junction bases numbered 12, after V lost 9 bases and J lost 7 bases. The CDR3 protein is CASNEGAKMNSPLHF. Written as DNA, the CDR3 is TGTGCCAGCAACGAGGGGGCGAAGATGAATTCACCCCTCCACTTT.

This clone was found a few times. CDR3 region: CASNGDRLYMNTEAFF. In DNA form, the CDR3 reads TGTGCCAGCAATGGGGACAGGCTCTACATGAACACTGAAGCTTTCTTT. The V gene is TRBV6-6, the J gene TRBJ1-1; 8 positions match TRBD1. This CDR3 contains 16 residues. The germline CDR1 and CDR2 sequences are MNHNY and SVGAGI (reference sequence). The junction had 10 bases not matched to a gene; V was cut back by 7 bases and J by 0 bases.

The gene calls are TRBV5-4 and TRBJ2-1; 10 bases fit TRBD1. CDR3 length: 13 amino acids. V dropped 4 bases and J dropped 9; count of bases not matched to a gene: 4. The germline V gene has CDR1 SGHNT and CDR2 YYREEE (reference sequence). The CDR3 reads CASSTGQGLEQFF. In DNA, the CDR3 is TGTGCCAGCAGCACGGGACAGGGGCTTGAGCAGTTCTTC. The entire variable domain, with the rest obtained from reference TRBV5-4 and TRBJ2-1, is as follows: ETGVTQSPTHLIKTRGQQVTLRCSSQSGHNTVSWYQQALGQGPQFIFQYYREEENGRGNFPPRFSGLQFPNYSSELNVNALELDDSALYLCASSTGQGLEQFFGPGTRLTVL.

Worth noting for this clone: The sample has other DNA sequences that encode this CDR3 too. The chain carries TRBV11-1 and TRBJ1-1; D gene ambiguous. The CDR3 runs to 13 residues. Germline assignment: CDR1 SGHAT and CDR2 FQDESV (reference sequence). The V and J ends lost 3 bases and 5 bases respectively, with 10 bases between them. CDR3 protein: CASSLGRNTEAFF. The CDR3 bases are TGTGCCAGCAGCTTGGGCAGAAATACTGAAGCTTTCTTT.

The genes are TRBV9 and TRBJ1-1; 7 bases match TRBD1. V lost 3 bases to trimming and J lost 7 bases; unmatched junction nucleotides: 3. Germline V CDR1 and CDR2: SGDLS, YYNGEE. This CDR3 contains 12 residues. The CDR3 region has the DNA TGTGCCAGCAGCGCTCGGGACAGTGAAGCTTTCTTT. The encoded protein is CASSARDSEAFF.

CDR3 residues: CASGETGVRSVPQHF. The CDR3 coding sequence is TGTGCCAGCGGGGAAACAGGGGTCAGGTCTGTGCCCCAGCATTTT. V usage is TRBV28 and J usage is TRBJ1-5, with 7 bases identical to TRBD1. Germline lookup yields CDR1 MDHEN and CDR2 SYDVKM. This CDR3 is built from 15 residues. The junction had 16 bases not matched to a gene; V was cut back by 8 bases and J by 9 bases.

The gene calls are TRBV24-1 and TRBJ2-2, with TRBD2 matching 8 bases. Trimming cost V 6 bases and J 6 bases; bases outside gene matches: 14. Germline assignment: CDR1 KGHDR and CDR2 SFDVKD. CDR3 length: 17 amino acids. The DNA of the CDR3 is TGTGCCACCAGTTCACGAAGCGGGGGCTACAAGGCCGGGGAGCTGTTTTTT. Translated: CATSSRSGGYKAGELFF.

The V and J genes are TRBV7-2 and TRBJ1-6; D may be TRBD1 (5 bases). The V gene's germline CDR1 is SGHTA and CDR2 FQGNSA. V was shortened by 5 bases and J by 4 bases, with 6 bases between the two germline ends. CDR3 length equals 13 residues. DNA of the CDR3: TGTGCCAGCAGCCGACAGTATAATTCACCCCTCCACTTT. Residues: CASSRQYNSPLHF.

The chain joins TRBV24-1 to TRBJ1-1, with D perhaps TRBD1 (5 bases). The germline V and J ends were trimmed by 4 bases and 11 bases, with 13 bases remaining between them. Germline CDR1 KGHDR, CDR2 SFDVKD. The CDR3 covers 12 residues. CDR3 region: CATSDGHGGAFF. The CDR3 DNA sequence: TGTGCCACCAGTGACGGACACGGTGGGGCTTTCTTT.

This clone appeared a single time. The CDR3, as DNA: TGCGCCAGCAGCTTGCCTCCTGCGGGACAGGGGTGGAATGAGCAGTTCTTC. It specifies CASSLPPAGQGWNEQFF. The J gene is TRBJ2-1, the V gene TRBV5-1; 10 positions match TRBD1. CDR1 SGHRS and CDR2 YFSETQ come from the germline V gene. The trim removed 1 base at V and 7 bases at J, leaving 11 bases unmatched. The CDR3 extends over 17 amino acids.

This chain connects TRBV15 to TRBJ2-7, with D perhaps TRBD2 (7 bases). Trimming took 3 bases from V and 3 from J, leaving 12 bases between them. Germline V lookup: CDR1 LNHNV, CDR2 YYDKDF (reference sequence). CDR3 length equals 14 residues. CDR3 sequence reads: CATSRGGGDYEQYF. The DNA of the CDR3 is TGTGCCACCAGCAGGGGAGGGGGTGACTACGAGCAGTACTTC.

The gene calls are TRBV2 and TRBJ1-5; D possibly corresponds to TRBD1 (5 bases). Germline V gene data show CDR1 as SNHLY and CDR2 as FYNNEI. This CDR3 is 15 amino acids long. Trimming cost V 5 bases and J 8 bases, with 19 bases left between them. The CDR3 here is CASSQYTGGSKPQHF. The CDR3, as DNA: TGTGCCAGCAGTCAATATACAGGCGGATCGAAGCCCCAGCATTTT.